This T cell receptor beta chain was recovered during a study of blood T cell repertoires in COVID-19. Per the study methods: Amplifying reference gene primers gave estimates of nucleated cell counts. Sequenced by immunoSEQ multiplex PCR; TCRdb stores in-frame clones only, minus some. V and J calls and clone size follow that table, whereas D and trimming were derived from the DNA. The table shows 130,000 or so clones, with roughly nine tenths occurring only once. The CDR3 has 13 residues. Germline loops: CDR1 WSHSY, CDR2 SAAADI. Trimming pared 8 bases from V and 0 bases from J, leaving 7 bases between.

The source material was peripheral blood. The rearrangement joins TRBV10-2 to TRBJ2-2; no clear D gene. This clonotype was obtained from a man between 65 and 85 years old with active or convalescent COVID-19. The CDR3 sequence: CASSDTNTGELFF. Written as DNA, the CDR3 is TGCGCCAGCTCAGATACGAACACCGGGGAGCTGTTTTTT.